The clone carrying this T cell receptor (beta chain) showed up just a few times. Its antigen is undetermined. There are 16 residues in the CDR3. The ends lost 0 bases at V and 7 bases at J; junction bases unmatched: 11. Germline V lookup: CDR1 MNHEY, CDR2 SVGAGI. Sequencing used immunoSEQ multiplex PCR; TCRdb keeps in-frame clones, though not all of them. The sample records approximately 14,000 clones, roughly 73% being singletons. This specimen comes from a study of immune cell composition in non-small cell lung cancer. Overall study context: Lung adenocarcinoma or squamous carcinoma made up most tumours. Study outcomes and limitations: Lung adenocarcinomas had lower top 10 clone scores and clonality than squamous tumours. Adenocarcinomas with higher top tumour-associated clone frequency had more reactive TILs. Clones >0.5% enriched in tumour were rarer in adenocarcinoma (roughly 35%) than squamous (approximately 80%).

The material sequenced was lung tumor tissue. The J gene is TRBJ1-2, the V gene TRBV6-5; 7 nucleotides match TRBD1. The sequence derives from a human donor with non-small cell lung cancer. CDR3 residues: CASSYSLTGQRSGYTF. The CDR3 DNA is TGTGCCAGCAGTTACTCGTTGACAGGGCAAAGGTCTGGCTACACCTTC.